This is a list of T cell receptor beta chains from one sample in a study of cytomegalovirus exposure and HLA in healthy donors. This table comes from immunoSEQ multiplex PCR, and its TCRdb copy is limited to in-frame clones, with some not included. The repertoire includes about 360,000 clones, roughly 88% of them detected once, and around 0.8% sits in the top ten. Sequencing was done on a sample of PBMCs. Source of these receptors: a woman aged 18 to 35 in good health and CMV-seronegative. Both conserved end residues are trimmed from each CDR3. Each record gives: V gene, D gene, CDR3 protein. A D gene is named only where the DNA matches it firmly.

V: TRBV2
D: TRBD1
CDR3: ASSDGLAWTGEPQH

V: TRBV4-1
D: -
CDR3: ASSQDGGYEQY

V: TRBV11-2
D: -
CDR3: ASTFRSGPSSYNEQF

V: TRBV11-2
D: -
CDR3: ASSLDLYNEQF

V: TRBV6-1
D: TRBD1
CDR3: ASTPPGDREYGYT

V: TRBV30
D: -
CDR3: AWSPGVSNSPLH

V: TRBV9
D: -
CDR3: ASSVRGTTYVNEQF

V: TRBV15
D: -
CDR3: ATSRGRLGQSTNYGYT

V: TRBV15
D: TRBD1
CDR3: ATSRTGGSEQF

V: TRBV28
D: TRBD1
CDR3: ASMDVGTASYEQY

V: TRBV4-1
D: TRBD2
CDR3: ASSQSPSGGSSYNEQF

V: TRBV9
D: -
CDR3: ASSRELVVYGYEQF

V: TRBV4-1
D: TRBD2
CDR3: ASSQLGLAGGTDTQY

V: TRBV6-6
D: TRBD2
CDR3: ASGLARNEQF

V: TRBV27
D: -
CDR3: ASGPSGVNQPQH

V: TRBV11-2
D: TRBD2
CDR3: ASSGGLAGEIWGEQF

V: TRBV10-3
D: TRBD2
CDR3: AISPGLAEETQY

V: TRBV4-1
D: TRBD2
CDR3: ASSQEKREYNEQF

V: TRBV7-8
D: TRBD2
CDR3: ASSFPGLAAPSSYNEQF

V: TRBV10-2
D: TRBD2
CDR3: ASSPGTSGRPYEQY

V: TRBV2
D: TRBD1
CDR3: ASSVRGQGGDGYT

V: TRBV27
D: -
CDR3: ASSSRAPDTQY

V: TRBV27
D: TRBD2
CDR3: ASSYSGWGSYEQY

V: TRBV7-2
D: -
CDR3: ASSRTVNTGELF

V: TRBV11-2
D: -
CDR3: ASSSQVAYEQY

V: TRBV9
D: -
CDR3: ASSGARYQETQY

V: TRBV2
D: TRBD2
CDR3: ASSEVGLAEEQY

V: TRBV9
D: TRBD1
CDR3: ASSVRTGQGTDTQY

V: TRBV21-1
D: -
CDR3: ASMGGNEGAKHLSYEQY

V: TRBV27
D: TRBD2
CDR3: ASSRSMGLAGAGELF

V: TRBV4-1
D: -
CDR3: ASSQVQDSNQPQH

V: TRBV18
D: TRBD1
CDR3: ASSLGQEVYEQY

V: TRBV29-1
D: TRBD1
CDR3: SVVMDRVYGYT

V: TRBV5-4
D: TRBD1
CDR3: ASSQTGLNTEAF

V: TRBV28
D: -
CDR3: ASTGAEYEQY

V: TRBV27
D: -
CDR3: ASSWVGDSYEQY

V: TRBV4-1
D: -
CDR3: ASSQDRGTGSDTQY

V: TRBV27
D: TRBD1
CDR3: ASSLRPTGTEIQY

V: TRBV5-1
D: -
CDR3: ASSFGTSGQETQY

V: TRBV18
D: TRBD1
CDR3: ASSPGQGAYEQY

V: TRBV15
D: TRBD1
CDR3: ATSRDVGTGVRGDIQY

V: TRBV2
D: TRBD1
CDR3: ASSERGPTRGMNTEAF

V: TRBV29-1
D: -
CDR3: SASTFATNEKLF

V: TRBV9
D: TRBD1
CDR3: ASSVTGAPSTDTQY

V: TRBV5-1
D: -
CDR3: ASRPGAVTYEQY

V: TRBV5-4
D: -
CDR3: ASSRQVPETQY

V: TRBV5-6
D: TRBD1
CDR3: ASSFFGQGGGAWNSPLH

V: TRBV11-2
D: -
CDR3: ASSGGTGWEKLF

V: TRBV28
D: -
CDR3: ASRPRTVNGWSSYEQY